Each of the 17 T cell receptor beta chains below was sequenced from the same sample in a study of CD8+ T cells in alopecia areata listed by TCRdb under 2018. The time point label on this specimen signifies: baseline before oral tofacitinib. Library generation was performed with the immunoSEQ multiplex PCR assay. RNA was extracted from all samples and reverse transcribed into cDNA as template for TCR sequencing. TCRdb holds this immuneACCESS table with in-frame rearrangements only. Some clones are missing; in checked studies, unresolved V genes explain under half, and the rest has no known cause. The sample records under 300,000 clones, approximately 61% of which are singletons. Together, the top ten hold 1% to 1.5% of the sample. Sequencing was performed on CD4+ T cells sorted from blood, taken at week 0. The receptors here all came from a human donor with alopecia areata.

CDR3 loop: CASRPSRQGQGYGYTF. The CDR3 nucleotides are TGTGCCAGCAGGCCTTCTCGACAGGGTCAGGGCTATGGCTACACCTTC. J is TRBJ1-2 and V is TRBV6-6, with 7 bases that match TRBD1. CDR3 length: 16 amino acids. Germline CDR1 MNHNY, CDR2 SVGAGI (reference sequence). Trimming took 6 bases from V and 4 from J; bases not matched to a gene: 14.

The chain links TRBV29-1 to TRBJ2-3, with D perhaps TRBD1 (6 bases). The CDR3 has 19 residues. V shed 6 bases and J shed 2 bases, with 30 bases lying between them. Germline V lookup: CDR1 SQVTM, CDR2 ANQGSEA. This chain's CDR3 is CSVRDGRGSFPPTTDTQYF. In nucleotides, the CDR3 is TGCAGCGTGAGGGACGGCAGGGGATCTTTTCCCCCTACCACAGATACGCAGTATTTT.

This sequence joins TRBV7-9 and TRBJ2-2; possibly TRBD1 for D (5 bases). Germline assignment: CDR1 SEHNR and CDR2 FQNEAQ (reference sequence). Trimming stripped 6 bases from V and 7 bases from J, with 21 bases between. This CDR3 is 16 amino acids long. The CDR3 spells CASRLPFRLDSGELFF. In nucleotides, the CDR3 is TGTGCCAGCAGACTACCCTTCCGCCTTGACAGCGGGGAGCTGTTTTTT.

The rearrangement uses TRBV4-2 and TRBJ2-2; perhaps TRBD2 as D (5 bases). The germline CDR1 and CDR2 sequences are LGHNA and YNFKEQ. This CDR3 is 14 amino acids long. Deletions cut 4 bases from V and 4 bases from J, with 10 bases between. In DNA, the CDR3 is TGTGCCAGCAGCCGAAGAGAGGGCACCGGGGAGCTGTTTTTT. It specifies CASSRREGTGELFF.

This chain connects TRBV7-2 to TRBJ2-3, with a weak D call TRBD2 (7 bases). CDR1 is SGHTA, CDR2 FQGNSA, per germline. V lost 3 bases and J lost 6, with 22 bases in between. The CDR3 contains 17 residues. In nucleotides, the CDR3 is TGTGCCAGCAGCTTGTCCTCCGGGGCGGGGGCCTCGGATACGCAGTATTTT. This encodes CASSLSSGAGASDTQYF.

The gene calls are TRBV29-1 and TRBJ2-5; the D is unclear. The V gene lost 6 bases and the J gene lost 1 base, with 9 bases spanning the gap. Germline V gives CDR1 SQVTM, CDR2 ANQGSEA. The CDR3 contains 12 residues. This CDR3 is CSVDGRQETQYF. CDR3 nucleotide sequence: TGCAGCGTGGATGGGCGCCAAGAGACCCAGTACTTC.

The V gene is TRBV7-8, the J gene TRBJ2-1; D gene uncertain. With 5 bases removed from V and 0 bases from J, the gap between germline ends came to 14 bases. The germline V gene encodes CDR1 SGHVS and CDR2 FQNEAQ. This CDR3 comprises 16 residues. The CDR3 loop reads CASSLLWQSSYNEQFF. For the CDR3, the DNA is TGTGCCAGCAGCCTCCTTTGGCAGAGCTCCTACAATGAGCAGTTCTTC.

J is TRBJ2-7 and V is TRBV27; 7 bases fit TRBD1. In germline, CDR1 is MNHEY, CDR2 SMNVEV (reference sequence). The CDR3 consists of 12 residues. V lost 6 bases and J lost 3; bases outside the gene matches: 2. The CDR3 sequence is CASRAGGYEQYF. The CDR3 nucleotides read TGTGCCAGCAGGGCAGGGGGCTACGAGCAGTACTTC.

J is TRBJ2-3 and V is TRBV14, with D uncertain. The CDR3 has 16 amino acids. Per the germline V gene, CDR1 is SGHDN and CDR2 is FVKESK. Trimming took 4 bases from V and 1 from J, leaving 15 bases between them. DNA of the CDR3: TGTGCCAGCAGCCGGTTCCCCGGGCAGGGCACAGATACGCAGTATTTT. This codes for CASSRFPGQGTDTQYF.

The chain's CDR3 is CASSLRPVYEAFF. The CDR3 DNA reads as TGTGCCAGCAGCCTACGACCCGTGTATGAAGCTTTCTTT. The genes are TRBV5-6 and TRBJ1-1; D gene ambiguous. There are 13 residues in the CDR3. V gave up 4 bases and J gave up 7 bases, with 14 bases separating them. Germline CDR1 reads SGHDT; CDR2 reads YYEEEE.

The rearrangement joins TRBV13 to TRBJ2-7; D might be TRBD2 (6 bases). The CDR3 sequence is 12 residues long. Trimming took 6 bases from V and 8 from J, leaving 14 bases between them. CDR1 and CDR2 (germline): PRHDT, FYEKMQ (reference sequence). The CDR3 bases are TGTGCCAGCAGTACAAGACTAGGGCAGCAGTACTTC. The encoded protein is CASSTRLGQQYF.

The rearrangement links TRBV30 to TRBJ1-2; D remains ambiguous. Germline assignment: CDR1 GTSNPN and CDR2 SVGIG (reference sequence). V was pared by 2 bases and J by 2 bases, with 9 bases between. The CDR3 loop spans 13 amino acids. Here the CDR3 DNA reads TGTGCCTGGAGTCGCAGATCAAACTATGGCTACACCTTC. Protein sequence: CAWSRRSNYGYTF.

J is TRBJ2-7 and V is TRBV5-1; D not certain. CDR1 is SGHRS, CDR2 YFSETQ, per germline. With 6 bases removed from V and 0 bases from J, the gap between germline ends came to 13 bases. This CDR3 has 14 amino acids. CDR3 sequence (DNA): TGCGCCAGCAAAGGGTCGGTGAGCTCCTACGAGCAGTACTTC. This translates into CASKGSVSSYEQYF.

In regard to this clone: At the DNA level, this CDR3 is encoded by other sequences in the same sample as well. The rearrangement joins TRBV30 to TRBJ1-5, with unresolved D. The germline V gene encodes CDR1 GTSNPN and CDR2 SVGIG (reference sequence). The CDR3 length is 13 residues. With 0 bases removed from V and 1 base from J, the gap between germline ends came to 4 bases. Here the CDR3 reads CAWSVGSNQPQHF. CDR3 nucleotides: TGTGCCTGGAGTGTTGGGAGCAATCAGCCCCAGCATTTT. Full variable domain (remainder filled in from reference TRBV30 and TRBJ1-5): SQTIHQWPATLVQPVGSPLSLECTVEGTSNPNLYWYRQAAGRGLQLLFYSVGIGQISSEVPQNLSASRPQDRQFILSSKKLLLSDSGFYLCAWSVGSNQPQHFGDGTRLSIL.

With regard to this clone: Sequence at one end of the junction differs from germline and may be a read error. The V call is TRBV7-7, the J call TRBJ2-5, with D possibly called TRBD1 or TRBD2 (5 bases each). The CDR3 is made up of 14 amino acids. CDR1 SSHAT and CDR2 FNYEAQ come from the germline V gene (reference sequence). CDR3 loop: CASSSGTAQETQYF. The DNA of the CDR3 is TGTGCTAGCAGCTCCGGGACGGCACAAGAGACCCAGTACTTC. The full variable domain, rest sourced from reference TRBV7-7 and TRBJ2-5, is GAGVSQSPRYKVTKRGQDVTLRCDPISSHATLYWYQQALGQGPEFLTYFNYEAQPDKSGLPSDRFSAERPEGSISTLTIQRTEQRDSAMYRCASSSGTAQETQYFGPGTRLLVL.

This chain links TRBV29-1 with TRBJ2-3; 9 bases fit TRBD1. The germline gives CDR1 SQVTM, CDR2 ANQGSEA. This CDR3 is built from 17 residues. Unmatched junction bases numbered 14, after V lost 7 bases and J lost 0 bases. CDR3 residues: CSAMRDRAGGSTDTQYF. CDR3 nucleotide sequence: TGCAGCGCCATGCGGGACAGGGCAGGAGGAAGCACAGATACGCAGTATTTT.

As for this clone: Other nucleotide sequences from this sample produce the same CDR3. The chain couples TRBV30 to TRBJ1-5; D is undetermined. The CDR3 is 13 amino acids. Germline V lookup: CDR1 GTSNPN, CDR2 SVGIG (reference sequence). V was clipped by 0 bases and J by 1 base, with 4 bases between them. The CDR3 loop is CAWSVGSNQPQHF. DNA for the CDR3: TGTGCCTGGAGTGTGGGGAGCAATCAGCCCCAGCATTTT. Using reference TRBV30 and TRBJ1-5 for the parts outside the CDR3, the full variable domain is SQTIHQWPATLVQPVGSPLSLECTVEGTSNPNLYWYRQAAGRGLQLLFYSVGIGQISSEVPQNLSASRPQDRQFILSSKKLLLSDSGFYLCAWSVGSNQPQHFGDGTRLSIL.